One T cell receptor (beta chain) is described in this entry. What it recognizes is unknown. The CDR3 length is 14 residues. Trimming left V 4 bases short and J 4 bases short, with 15 bases between. The V gene's germline CDR1 is SGHRS and CDR2 YFSETQ. The assay was immunoSEQ multiplex PCR, and TCRdb's table has in-frame clones only and misses some. The data contain some 120,000 clones, approximately 94% of them singletons. The sample is drawn from a study of graft-versus-host responses after intestinal transplantation. The overall study: Isolated intestinal, liver-intestinal, or multivisceral transplants had been given to the recipients. The recipients all started with anti-thymocyte globulin induction and then took tacrolimus and steroids for around 3 years.

Whole-study results and caveats: GvH clones were identified in recipient marrow, with some first appearing in ileum or blood.

Source: unstimulated CD4+ T cells sorted from spleen or lymph node cells, taken before intestinal transplant. The chain joins TRBV5-1 to TRBJ2-7; maybe TRBD1 (6 bases). The receptor's source is a human donor who received an intestinal transplant. This CDR3 is CASSTLQGPYEQYF. The CDR3 region has the DNA TGCGCCAGCAGCACCTTACAGGGACCATACGAGCAGTACTTC.